Listed below are T cell receptor beta chains from one sample, sequenced in a study of T cells after yellow fever vaccination. TCRdb passed the 5' RACE reads through MiXCR, listing each CDR3 protein once. The table shows roughly 300,000 distinct CDR3 sequences, with around 8.1% occurring only once. The specimen comprised PBMCs, sampled 35 to 50 days after the first yellow fever vaccination. All receptors come from a man younger than 35 who received the YFV17D yellow fever vaccine. CDR3s include the opening cysteine and the closing phenylalanine or tryptophan. A D gene is named only where the DNA matches it firmly. Size values are once, few and many counts, or a class for expanded clones, and some rows have none.

V	J	D	size	CDR3	DNA
TRBV20-1	TRBJ2-2	.	.	CSASATRYTGELFF	TGCAGTGCTAGTGCAACCCGCTACACCGGGGAGCTGTTTTTT
TRBV7-7	TRBJ2-6	TRBD1	few	CASSLRQGLSGANVLTF	TGTGCCAGCAGCCTCCGACAGGGGCTCTCTGGGGCCAACGTCCTGACTTTC
TRBV6-1	TRBJ2-2	.	few	CASSRRPGHMNTGELFF	TGTGCCAGCAGTCGTCGTCCGGGACACATGAACACCGGGGAGCTGTTTTTT
TRBV20-1	TRBJ2-3	TRBD2	.	CSAEGLAGTSDTQYF	TGCAGTGCTGAGGGACTAGCGGGAACATCGGATACGCAGTATTTT
TRBV12-3/TRBV12-4	TRBJ2-2	TRBD1	.	CASSFPGQGAAGELFF	TGTGCCAGCAGTTTTCCCGGACAGGGGGCTGCCGGGGAGCTGTTTTTT
TRBV7-2	TRBJ2-2	TRBD1	many	CASSPGGAGELFF	TGTGCCAGCAGCCCAGGGGGAGCCGGGGAGCTGTTTTTT
TRBV20-1	TRBJ1-2	TRBD1	few	CSARDSRQGYGGYTF	TGCAGTGCTAGAGATTCGCGACAGGGATATGGTGGCTACACCTTC
TRBV10-3	TRBJ2-1	.	many	CAISDPGTKNEQFF	TGTGCCATCAGTGATCCCGGGACAAAGAATGAGCAGTTCTTC
TRBV3-1	TRBJ2-2	TRBD2	.	CASSQGRTSGNTGELFF	TGTGCCAGCAGCCAAGGCCGGACTAGCGGCAACACCGGGGAGCTGTTTTTT
TRBV7-2	TRBJ2-3	TRBD1	few	CASSPQAGGPDTQYF	TGTGCCAGCAGCCCCCAAGCAGGGGGCCCAGATACGCAGTATTTT
TRBV10-3	TRBJ2-5	TRBD1	.	CAISESTGEETQYF	TGTGCCATCAGTGAGTCGACAGGGGAAGAGACCCAGTACTTC
TRBV4-3	TRBJ1-2	.	few	CASSQDGDLGQTYGYTF	TGCGCCAGCAGCCAAGATGGGGACTTGGGACAAACTTATGGCTACACCTTC
TRBV5-6	TRBJ2-3	.	many	CASSSLWDTQYF	TGTGCCAGCAGCTCCCTCTGGGATACGCAGTATTTT
TRBV2	TRBJ2-7	.	few	CASGLQGIYEQYF	TGTGCCAGCGGATTACAGGGAATCTACGAGCAGTACTTC